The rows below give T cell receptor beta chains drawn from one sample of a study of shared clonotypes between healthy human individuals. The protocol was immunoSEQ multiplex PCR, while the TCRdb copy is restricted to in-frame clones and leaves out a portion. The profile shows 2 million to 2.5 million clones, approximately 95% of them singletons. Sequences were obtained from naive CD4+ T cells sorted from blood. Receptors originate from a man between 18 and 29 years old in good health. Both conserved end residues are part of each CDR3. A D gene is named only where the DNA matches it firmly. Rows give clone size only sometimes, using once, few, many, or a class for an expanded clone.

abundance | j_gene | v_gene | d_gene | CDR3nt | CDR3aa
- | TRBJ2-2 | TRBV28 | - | TGTGCCAGCACCAGGGGTGGCACCGGGGAGCTGTTTTTT | CASTRGGTGELFF
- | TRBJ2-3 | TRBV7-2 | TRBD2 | TGTGCCAGCAGCTTTAGCGGGTTGCCCACAGATACGCAGTATTTT | CASSFSGLPTDTQYF
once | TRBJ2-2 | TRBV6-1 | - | TGTGCCACCACCATTACCGGGGAGCTGTTTTTT | CATTITGELFF
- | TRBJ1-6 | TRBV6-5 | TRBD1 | TGTGCCAGCAGGAGAGACAGGGGAGATTCACCCCTCCACTTT | CASRRDRGDSPLHF
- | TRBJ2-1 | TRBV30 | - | TGTGCCTGGAGCGCGACAGGAAGTCAGTTCTTC | CAWSATGSQFF
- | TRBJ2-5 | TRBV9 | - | TGTGCCAGCAGCTCCCGGACCCAGACGCTCCAAGAGACCCAGTACTTC | CASSSRTQTLQETQYF
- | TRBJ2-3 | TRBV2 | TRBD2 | TGTGCCAGCAGTGAAGCCGGACTAGAGGGCACAGATACGCAGTATTTT | CASSEAGLEGTDTQYF
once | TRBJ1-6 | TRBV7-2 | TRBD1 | TGTGCCAGCAGGATAGCAGGGGGGGATTCACCCCTCCACTTT | CASRIAGGDSPLHF
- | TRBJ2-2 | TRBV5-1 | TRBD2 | TGCGCCAGCAGCTCGATGTCGACTAGCGGGAGAGGAACCGGGGAGCTGTTTTTT | CASSSMSTSGRGTGELFF
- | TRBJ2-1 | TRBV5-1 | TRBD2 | TGCGCCAGCAGCTTGGAACTAGCGGGGCCCTACAATGAGCAGTTCTTC | CASSLELAGPYNEQFF
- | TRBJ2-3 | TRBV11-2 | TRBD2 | TGTGCCAGCAGCTTAGATGGACTAGCAGATACGCAGTATTTT | CASSLDGLADTQYF
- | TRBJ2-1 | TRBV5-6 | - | TGTGCCAGCAGCCGAGGGACATTAGTTTACAATGAGCAGTTCTTC | CASSRGTLVYNEQFF
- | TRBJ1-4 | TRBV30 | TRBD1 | TGTGCCTGGAGTGTACTGGGACAGATAAATGAAAAACTGTTTTTT | CAWSVLGQINEKLFF
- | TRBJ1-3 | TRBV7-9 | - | TGTGCCAGCAGCTTAAGGGGGGACACCCGGTTCTCTGGAAACACCATATATTTT | CASSLRGDTRFSGNTIYF
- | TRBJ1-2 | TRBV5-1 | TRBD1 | TGCGCCAGCAGCTTGGATGGACAGGGGCGTGATGGCTACACCTTC | CASSLDGQGRDGYTF
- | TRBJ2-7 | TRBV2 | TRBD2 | TGTGCCAGCAGGGGGGGGATCTACGAGCAGTACTTC | CASRGGIYEQYF
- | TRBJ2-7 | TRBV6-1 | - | TGTGCCAGTCGACTCCCGAGCTCCTACGAGCAGTACTTC | CASRLPSSYEQYF
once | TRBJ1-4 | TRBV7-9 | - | TGTGCCAGCAGCTTAGGGCAGGCAACTAATGAAAAACTGTTTTTT | CASSLGQATNEKLFF
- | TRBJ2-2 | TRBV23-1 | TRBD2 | TGCGCCAGCAGTCAATCTGGCGGGAGAAACACCGGGGAGCTGTTTTTT | CASSQSGGRNTGELFF
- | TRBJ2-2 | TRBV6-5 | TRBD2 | TGTGCCAGCAGTTCCGCGACTAGCGGGAGGGTCGGGGAGCTGTTTTTT | CASSSATSGRVGELFF
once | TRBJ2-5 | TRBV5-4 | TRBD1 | TGTGCCAGCAGCTGGGACAGGGGAAAGACCCAGTACTTC | CASSWDRGKTQYF
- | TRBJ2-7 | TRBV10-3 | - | TGTGCCATCAGTGAGTCAACAGGGCCCTACGAGCAGTACTTC | CAISESTGPYEQYF
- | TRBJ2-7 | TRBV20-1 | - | TGCAGTGCCCCGCACGGCTACGAGCAGTACTTC | CSAPHGYEQYF
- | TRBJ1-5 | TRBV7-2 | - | TGTGCCAGCAGCTCTGGGACCAGAGGGGGCAATCAGCCCCAGCATTTT | CASSSGTRGGNQPQHF
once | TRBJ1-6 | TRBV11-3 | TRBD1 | TGTGCCACCCCCTCCGGTGGAGGGGGCATCTATAATTCACCCCTCCACTTT | CATPSGGGGIYNSPLHF